The next 2 T cell receptor beta chains were all read from a single sample in a study of cytomegalovirus exposure and HLA in healthy donors. The study ran its PCR with 60 Vbeta and 13 Jbeta primers. Libraries were prepared by immunoSEQ multiplex PCR; TCRdb keeps only in-frame clonotypes and omits some of them. This listing includes 56,000 or so clones. The material sequenced was PBMCs. All receptors derive from a man aged 40-49 years in good health and CMV-seropositive.

The chain has TRBV21-1 and TRBJ2-3; the D call of TRBD1 is as the table states it, not checked on the DNA. TRBV21-1 is listed as a pseudogene. The CDR3 spans 17 residues. The CDR3 DNA reads as TGTGCCAGCAGCACCCCAGGCGGACAGGGGGTCACAGATACGCAGTATTTT. It codes for CASSTPGGQGVTDTQYF.

The V gene is TRBV7-9, the J gene TRBJ1-2, with D possibly being TRBD1 (5 bases). V was shortened by 0 bases and J by 0 bases, with 14 bases between the two germline ends. CDR1 is SEHNR, CDR2 FQNEAQ, per germline (reference sequence). This CDR3 contains 17 residues. CDR3 bases: TGTGCCAGCAGCTTAGCGGGTTATAAGGGGACTAACTATGGCTACACCTTC. This gives the protein CASSLAGYKGTNYGYTF.